The 8 T cell receptor beta chains given below trace back to one sample, sequenced in a study of blood T cell repertoires in COVID-19. Data came from immunoSEQ multiplex PCR; TCRdb stores just in-frame clones and leaves some out. Found here are fewer than 400,000 clones, 88% of them singletons; the top ten hold over 4.5%. Material for sequencing was PBMCs or T cells enriched from blood (not recorded which). The receptors come from a man aged 30 to 45 who had recovered from COVID-19.

This clone was seen only once. V gene TRBV3-1 (or the pseudogene TRBV3-2) combines with J gene TRBJ1-2, with TRBD1 matching 8 bases. Germline V gives CDR1 LGHDT, CDR2 YNNKEL (reference sequence). The CDR3 spans 14 residues. V gave up 4 bases and J gave up 4 bases; unmatched junction bases: 5. The CDR3 region is CASSPHGTGYGYTF. For the CDR3, the DNA is TGTGCCAGCAGCCCTCACGGGACAGGCTATGGCTACACCTTC.

V is TRBV6-5 and J is TRBJ2-7; 7 bases are a match to TRBD2. The germline V gene has CDR1 MNHEY and CDR2 SVGAGI. The CDR3 consists of 15 residues. With 6 bases clipped from V and 2 bases from J, the junction kept 10 bases outside the gene matches. In DNA form, the CDR3 reads TGTGCCAGCAGATCCATTGGGGGGGGTCCCTACGAGCAGTACTTC. As protein: CASRSIGGGPYEQYF.

V is TRBV30 and J is TRBJ2-1; 7 bases match TRBD2. V shed 8 bases and J 7 bases; nucleotides not matched to a gene: 5. The CDR3 is 11 amino acids. Germline values: CDR1 GTSNPN, CDR2 SVGIG (reference sequence). In DNA, the CDR3 is TGTGCCGGCTCGGGGGGAAATGAGCAGTTCTTC. This encodes CAGSGGNEQFF.

The genes are TRBV19 and TRBJ1-5; D is perhaps TRBD1 (5 bases). Deletions cut 0 bases from V and 7 bases from J, with 16 bases between. The length of the CDR3 is 16 residues. Germline V gene lookup returns CDR1 LNHDA and CDR2 SQIVND (reference sequence). The CDR3 is CASSIDLTGGSQPQHF. The DNA of the CDR3 is TGTGCCAGTAGTATAGATCTCACAGGCGGCAGCCAGCCCCAGCATTTT.

The chain recombines TRBV6-2 or TRBV6-3 with TRBJ2-7; D may be TRBD2 (5 bases). The V end was cut by 6 bases, the J end by 2 bases, with 17 bases between. This CDR3 has 15 residues. The germline V gene encodes CDR1 MNHEY and CDR2 SVGEGT. The CDR3 DNA sequence: TGTGCCAGCAGCTGGGTTGGGGAGCCCGCCTACGAGCAGTACTTC. It is translated as CASSWVGEPAYEQYF.

This chain links TRBV4-2 with TRBJ2-3; 7 nucleotides agree with TRBD1. The CDR3 sequence is 17 residues long. J gave up 4 bases and V 0 bases, and 10 bases lay outside the gene matches. Germline V CDR1 and CDR2: LGHNA, YNFKEQ. In DNA form, the CDR3 reads TGTGCCAGCAGCCAAGATCCGGCGAACAGGGGCCCAGATACGCAGTATTTT. It specifies CASSQDPANRGPDTQYF.

Here the CDR3 reads CASSDWASSGNTIYF. In DNA form, the CDR3 reads TGTGCCAGCAGTGATTGGGCCTCCTCTGGAAACACCATATATTTT. The rearrangement links TRBV6-1 to TRBJ1-3, with D hard to call. The V end was cut by 3 bases, the J end by 0 bases, with 9 bases between. The CDR3 extends over 15 amino acids. CDR1 and CDR2 from the germline V gene are MNHNS and SASEGT.

The V and J genes are TRBV11-2 and TRBJ1-1; 9 nucleotides agree with TRBD1. The CDR3 extends over 15 amino acids. V lost 1 base to trimming and J lost 3 bases; unmatched junction nucleotides: 3. Germline V gene data show CDR1 as SGHAT and CDR2 as FQNNGV. The CDR3 spells CASSLGDRDDTEAFF. DNA for the CDR3: TGTGCCAGCAGCTTAGGGGACAGGGATGACACTGAAGCTTTCTTT.